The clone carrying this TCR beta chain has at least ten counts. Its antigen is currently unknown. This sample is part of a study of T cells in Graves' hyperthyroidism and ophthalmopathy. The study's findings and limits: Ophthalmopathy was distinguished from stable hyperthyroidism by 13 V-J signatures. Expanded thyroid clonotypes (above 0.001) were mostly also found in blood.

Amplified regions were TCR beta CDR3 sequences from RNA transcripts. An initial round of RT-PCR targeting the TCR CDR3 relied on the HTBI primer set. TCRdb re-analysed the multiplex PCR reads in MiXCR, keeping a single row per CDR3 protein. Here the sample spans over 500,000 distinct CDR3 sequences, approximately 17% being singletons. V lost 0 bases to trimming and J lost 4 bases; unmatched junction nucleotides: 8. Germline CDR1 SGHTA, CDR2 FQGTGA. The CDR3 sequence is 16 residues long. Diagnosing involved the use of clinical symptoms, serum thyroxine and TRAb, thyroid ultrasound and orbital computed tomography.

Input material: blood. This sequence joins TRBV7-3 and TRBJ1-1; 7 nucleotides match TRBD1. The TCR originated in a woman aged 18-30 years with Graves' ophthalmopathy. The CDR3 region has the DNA TGTGCCAGCAGCTTAACCCCCCCAAGGGGGCCCACTGAAGCTTTCTTT. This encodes CASSLTPPRGPTEAFF.